The TCR beta chain described here comes from a study of cytomegalovirus exposure and HLA in healthy donors. Study-wide results and caveats: With later analysis, a missense DCLRE1C variant became linked to TCR beta V- and J-gene trimming. Indistinguishability led to the exclusion of some V segments, TRBV6-2 and TRBV6-3 included.

CDR1 and CDR2 (germline): MNHNS, SASEGT. This CDR3 region has 14 residues. Trimming stripped 1 base from V and 4 bases from J, with 8 bases between. It was healthy bone marrow donors who served as donors. In the PCR, 60 Vbeta and 13 Jbeta primers were used. Original methodology: A later analysis counted about 80 million unique TCR beta chains, 9.5 million to 13 million shared. TCRdb's table, derived via immunoSEQ multiplex PCR, lists solely in-frame clones and lacks some. V, J and clone size are those of that table, while D and trimming were read from the DNA. With under 95,000 clones in the sample, the ten largest clones hold 3.5% to 4%. As for this clone: Its antigen is unidentified.

The source material was PBMCs. The chain is built from TRBV6-1 and TRBJ1-5; D is possibly TRBD1 (5 bases). The receptor comes from a man aged 18 to 35 in good health and CMV-seropositive. As DNA, the CDR3 is TGTGCCAGCAGTGAAGGCGCAGGGAATCAGCCCCAGCATTTT. Translated, it gives CASSEGAGNQPQHF.